The present T cell receptor (beta chain) was sequenced within a study of blood T cell repertoires in COVID-19 (dated by TCRdb to 2018 to 2021). Broadly, across the study: The collaborator samples originated in the United States, Italy and Spain and spanned the acute and convalescent phases of COVID-19. The prospective study material was composed of cDNA or gDNA derived from T cells, B-cell-depleted T cells, or PBMCs. Deeply sampled blood TCRbeta repertoires from subjects exposed to, actively infected with, or recovered from COVID-19 were included in the dataset. The repertoires were made available in a free public database intended to serve as a resource for research on the immune response to SARS-CoV-2. The samples were drawn from two sources: the first 160 participants of the ongoing ImmuneRACE study, and 1,200 or so subjects contributed by 6 global collaborators. Sample metadata almost always included a de-identified subject ID, COVID-19 status, age in years and sex. Where available, HLA class I and class II types were obtained from metadata supplied by the sample provider rather than from assay-based typing. Results the study describes overall, beyond this receptor: The quantity of clinical and demographic metadata differed by source and by participant and was supplied without curation.

After removal of 0 bases from V and 4 bases from J, the junction retains 2 bases not matched to a gene. The germline V gene supplies CDR1 SGHTA and CDR2 FQGTGA. The CDR3 starts with the cysteine, ends with the phenylalanine, and has 15 residues. This entry keeps only the CDR3 DNA: 45 bases, framed from base 1. TCRbeta CDR3 regions were amplified from genomic DNA by means of the immunoSEQ Assay, a bias-controlled multiplex PCR. The original pipeline was this. The number of nucleated cells in each sample was estimated by amplification of reference gene primers within the assay. To quantify the absolute abundance of each unique TCRbeta CDR3 rearrangement, sequence reads were collapsed and filtered. For each sample, productive Simpson clonality was calculated as the square root of Simpson's diversity index over productive rearrangements. Drawn from immuneACCESS, this table holds only the in-frame rearrangements with V and J called that TCRdb kept. Clones are partly lost; checked studies trace under half to an unresolved V gene and leave the rest unexplained. D and trimming come from the DNA, and the V and J calls and clone size come from that table. For this sample the table gives over 250,000 clones, of which around 87% were detected only once. Over 2% of the sample is in the top ten clones.

Collaborating institutions collected whole blood in K2EDTA tubes following their own protocols. For TCRbeta analysis, collaborators shipped samples in one of three forms: frozen whole blood, isolated PBMCs, or DNA extracted from either of those sample types. As to this clone: The antigen it binds to is not known. Within one base of it there is no much larger clone, and no base qualities were kept.

The sample comprised peripheral blood. The V and J segments used are TRBV7-3 and TRBJ2-1, and TRBD2 aligns with 8 junction nucleotides. This TCR derives from a woman in her 50s with acute or convalescent COVID-19. CDR3 sequence: CASSLTTSAYNEQFF. The sequenced DNA is TGTGCCAGCAGCTTAACGACTAGCGCGTACAATGAGCAGTTCTTC.